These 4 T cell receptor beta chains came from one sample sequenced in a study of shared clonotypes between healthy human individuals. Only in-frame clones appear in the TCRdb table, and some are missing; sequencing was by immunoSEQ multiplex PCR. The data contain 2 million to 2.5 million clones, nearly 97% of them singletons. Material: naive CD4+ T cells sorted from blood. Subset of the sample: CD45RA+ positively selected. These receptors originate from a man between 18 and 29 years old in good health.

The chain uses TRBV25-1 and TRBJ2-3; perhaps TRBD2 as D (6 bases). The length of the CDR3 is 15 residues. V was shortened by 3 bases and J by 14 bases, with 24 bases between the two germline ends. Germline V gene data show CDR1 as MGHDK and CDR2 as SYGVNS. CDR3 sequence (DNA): TGTGCCAGCAGTGACGAGGTAGCTGATAGCGGCATTAGGTATTTT. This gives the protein CASSDEVADSGIRYF.

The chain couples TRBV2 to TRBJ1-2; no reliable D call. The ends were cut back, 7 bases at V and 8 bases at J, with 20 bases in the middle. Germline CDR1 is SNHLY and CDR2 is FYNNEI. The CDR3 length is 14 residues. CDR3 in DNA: TGTGCCAGCACAAGGACGGCCCCGGAGGGAGGCTACACCTTC. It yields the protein CASTRTAPEGGYTF. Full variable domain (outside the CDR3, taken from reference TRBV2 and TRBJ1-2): EPEVTQTPSHQVTQMGQEVILRCVPISNHLYFYWYRQILGQKVEFLVSFYNNEISEKSEIFDDQFSVERPDGSNFTLKIRSTKLEDSAMYFCASTRTAPEGGYTFGSGTRLTVV.

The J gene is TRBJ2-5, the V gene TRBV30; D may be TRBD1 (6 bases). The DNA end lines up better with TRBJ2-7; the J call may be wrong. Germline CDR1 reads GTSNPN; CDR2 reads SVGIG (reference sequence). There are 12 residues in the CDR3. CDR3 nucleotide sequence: TGTGCCGCTAAACAGGGACCCTACGAGCAGTACTTC. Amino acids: CAAKQGPYEQYF.

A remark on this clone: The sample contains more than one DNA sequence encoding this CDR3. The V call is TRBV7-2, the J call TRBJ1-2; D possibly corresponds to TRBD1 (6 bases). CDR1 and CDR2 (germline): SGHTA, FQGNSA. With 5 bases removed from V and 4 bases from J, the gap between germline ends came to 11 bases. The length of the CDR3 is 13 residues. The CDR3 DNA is TGTGCCAGCAGCCCAGGACAGATCTATGGCTACACCTTC. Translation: CASSPGQIYGYTF.